The T cell receptor beta chain under discussion was sequenced for a study of blood T cell repertoires in COVID-19. Study details: Samples representing acute and convalescent COVID-19 were sourced from the United States, Italy and Spain.

Sequencing was performed with immunoSEQ multiplex PCR; in TCRdb, only in-frame clones are kept and a portion is missing. This table has 350,000 to 550,000 clones, 80% to 90% appearing once. Germline CDR1 and CDR2: MNHEY and SVGAGI. This CDR3 is built from 13 residues. The germline V and J ends were trimmed by 5 bases and 8 bases, with 15 bases remaining between them. The V and J genes are TRBV6-5 and TRBJ1-2; D is unresolved. What was sequenced was PBMCs or T cells enriched from blood (not recorded which). This TCR came from a man aged 30-40 years who had recovered from COVID-19. In nucleotides, the CDR3 is TGTGCCAGCAGTCGGACCGTGGAGGGAGGCTACACCTTC. Amino acids: CASSRTVEGGYTF.